This T cell receptor beta chain comes out of a study of T cell changes during pregnancy in multiple sclerosis. V gave up 5 bases and J gave up 7 bases, with 14 bases separating them. The CDR3 spans 13 residues. The germline gives CDR1 SGHTA, CDR2 FQGNSA. Data came from immunoSEQ multiplex PCR; TCRdb stores just in-frame clones and leaves some out. The table records around 40,000 clones, approximately 92% of them present only once. Sequenced here: CD4+ T cells from peripheral blood mononuclear cells, sampled in the first trimester of pregnancy. The TCR sequence derives from a female donor with multiple sclerosis, enrolled in a pregnancy study. This sequence joins TRBV7-2 and TRBJ1-1; tentatively, D is TRBD1 (5 bases). The CDR3 reads CASSRQLNGEAFF. In DNA, the CDR3 is TGTGCCAGCAGCCGACAGCTGAACGGTGAAGCTTTCTTT.